In this sample, the clone carrying this T cell receptor beta chain turned up a few times. No antigen is known for it. V was trimmed by 0 bases and J by 11 bases, leaving 17 bases between them. CDR3 length: 14 amino acids. Germline lookup yields CDR1 SGDLS and CDR2 YYNGEE. The record originates from a study of radiation and T cells in renal cell carcinoma. Study-level information: Nephrectomy followed 15 Gy stereotactic body radiation by 4 weeks.

The data were produced by immunoSEQ multiplex PCR, yet TCRdb's version contains in-frame clones alone and is incomplete. The sample holds around 160,000 clones, 88% seen once. Whole-study findings and limits: From baseline, blood top tumor clonotypes peaked at 2 weeks post-radiation. Without pretreatment biopsies, baseline tumor clonotype presence was undetermined.

As for time point: baseline pretreatment blood. The sample's treatment: 15 Gy SBRT to primary tumor, nephrectomy 4 weeks later. The tumor was a clear cell renal cell carcinoma. Sequencing was performed on blood, taken from a patient whose treatment included radiotherapy and nephrectomy. This chain joins TRBV9 and TRBJ1-1; D gene unclear. This receptor was identified in a woman in her seventies with renal cell carcinoma. CDR3 nucleotide sequence: TGTGCCAGCAGCGTAGCAGGCGGTAAGGGAGGGGCTTTCTTT. Translating gives CASSVAGGKGGAFF. The full variable domain, in which reference TRBV9 and TRBJ1-1 provide the parts outside the CDR3, is DSGVTQTPKHLITATGQRVTLRCSPRSGDLSVYWYQQSLDQGLQFLIQYYNGEERAKGNILERFSAQQFPDLHSELNLSSLELGDSALYFCASSVAGGKGGAFFGQGTRLTVV.